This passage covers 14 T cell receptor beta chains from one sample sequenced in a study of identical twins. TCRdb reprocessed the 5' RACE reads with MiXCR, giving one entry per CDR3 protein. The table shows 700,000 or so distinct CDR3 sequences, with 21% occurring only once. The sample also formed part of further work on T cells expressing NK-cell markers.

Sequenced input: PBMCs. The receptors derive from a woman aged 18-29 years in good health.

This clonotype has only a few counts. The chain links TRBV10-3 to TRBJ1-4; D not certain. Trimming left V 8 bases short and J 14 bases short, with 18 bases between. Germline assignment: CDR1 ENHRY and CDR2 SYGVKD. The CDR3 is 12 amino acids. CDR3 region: CAIATAGGDLFF. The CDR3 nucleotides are TGTGCCATCGCGACGGCTGGTGGGGATCTGTTTTTT.

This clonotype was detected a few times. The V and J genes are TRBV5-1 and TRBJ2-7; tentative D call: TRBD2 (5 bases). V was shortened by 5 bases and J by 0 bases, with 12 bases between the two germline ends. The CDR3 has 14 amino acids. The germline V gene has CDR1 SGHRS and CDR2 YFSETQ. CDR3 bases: TGCGCCAGCAGGGACTTTACCTTCTCCTACGAGCAGTACTTC. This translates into CASRDFTFSYEQYF. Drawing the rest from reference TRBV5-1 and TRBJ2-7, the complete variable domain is KAGVTQTPRYLIKTRGQQVTLSCSPISGHRSVSWYQQTPGQGLQFLFEYFSETQRNKGNFPGRFSGRQFSNSRSEMNVSTLELGDSALYLCASRDFTFSYEQYFGPGTRLTVT.

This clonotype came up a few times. CDR3 DNA: TGTGCCAGCAGTTTATGGGGACCGTATAGGGATGAGACCCAGTACTTC. Its translation is CASSLWGPYRDETQYF. The chain uses TRBV12-3 or TRBV12-4 and TRBJ2-5, with D perhaps matching TRBD1 or TRBD2 (5 bases each). Trimming pared 2 bases from V and 5 bases from J, leaving 18 bases between. The CDR3 has 16 residues.

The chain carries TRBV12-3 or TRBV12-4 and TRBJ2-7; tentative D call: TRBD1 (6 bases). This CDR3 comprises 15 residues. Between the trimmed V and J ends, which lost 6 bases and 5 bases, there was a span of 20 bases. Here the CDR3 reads CASRPGQRLAHEQYF. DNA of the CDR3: TGTGCCAGCAGACCAGGACAGAGGCTTGCCCACGAGCAGTACTTC.

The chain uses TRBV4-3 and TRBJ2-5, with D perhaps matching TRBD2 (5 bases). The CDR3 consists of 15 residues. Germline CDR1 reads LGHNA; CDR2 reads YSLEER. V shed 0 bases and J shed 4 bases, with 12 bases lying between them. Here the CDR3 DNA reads TGCGCCAGCAGCCAAGATTCGGGGAGAGGAGAGACCCAGTACTTC. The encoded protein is CASSQDSGRGETQYF.

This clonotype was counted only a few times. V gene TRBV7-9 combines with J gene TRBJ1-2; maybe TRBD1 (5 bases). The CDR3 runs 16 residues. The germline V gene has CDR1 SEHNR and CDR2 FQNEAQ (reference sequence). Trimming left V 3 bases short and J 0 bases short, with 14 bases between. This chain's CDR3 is CASSFFQGASNYGYTF. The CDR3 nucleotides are TGTGCCAGCAGCTTTTTCCAGGGAGCGTCTAACTATGGCTACACCTTC. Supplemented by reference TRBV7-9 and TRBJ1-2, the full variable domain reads DTGVSQNPRHKITKRGQNVTFRCDPISEHNRLYWYRQTLGQGPEFLTYFQNEAQLEKSRLLSDRFSAERPKGSFSTLEIQRTEQGDSAMYLCASSFFQGASNYGYTFGSGTRLTVV.

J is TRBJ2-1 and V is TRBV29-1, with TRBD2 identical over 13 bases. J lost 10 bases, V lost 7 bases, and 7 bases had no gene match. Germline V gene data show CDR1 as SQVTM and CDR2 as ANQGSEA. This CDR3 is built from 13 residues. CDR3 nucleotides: TGCAGCGGCGGACTAGCGGGAGAGGGCGAGCAGTTCTTC. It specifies CSGGLAGEGEQFF.

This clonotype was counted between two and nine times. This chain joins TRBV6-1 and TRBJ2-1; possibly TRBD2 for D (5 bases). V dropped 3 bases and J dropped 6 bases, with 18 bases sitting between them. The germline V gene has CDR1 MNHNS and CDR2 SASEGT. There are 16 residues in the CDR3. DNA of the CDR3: TGTGCCAGCAGTGAGATCGGAGGCCCTCGCCCCAATGAGCAGTTCTTC. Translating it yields CASSEIGGPRPNEQFF.

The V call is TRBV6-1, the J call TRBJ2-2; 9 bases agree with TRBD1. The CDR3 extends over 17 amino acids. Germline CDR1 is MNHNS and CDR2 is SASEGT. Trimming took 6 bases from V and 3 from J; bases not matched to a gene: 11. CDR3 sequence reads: CASRRTVDRGHTGELFF. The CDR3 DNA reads TGTGCCAGCAGACGGACCGTGGACAGGGGTCACACCGGGGAGCTGTTTTTT.

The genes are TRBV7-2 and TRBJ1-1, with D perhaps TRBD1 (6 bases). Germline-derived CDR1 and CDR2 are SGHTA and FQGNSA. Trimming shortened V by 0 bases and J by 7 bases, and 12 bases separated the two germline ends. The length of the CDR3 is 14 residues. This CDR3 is CASSLARGQSEAFF. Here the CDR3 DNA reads TGTGCCAGCAGCTTAGCGCGCGGACAGAGTGAAGCTTTCTTT.

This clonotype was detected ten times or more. The DNA for the CDR3 is TGCAGTGCTAGGAGGAGGGCCGGAGATACGCAGTATTTT. It specifies CSARRRAGDTQYF. The V gene is TRBV20-1, the J gene TRBJ2-3, with a tentative D call TRBD2 (6 bases). CDR3 size: 13 residues. V was clipped by 3 bases and J by 5 bases, with 12 bases between them. The germline V gene has CDR1 DFQATT and CDR2 SNEGSKA (reference sequence).

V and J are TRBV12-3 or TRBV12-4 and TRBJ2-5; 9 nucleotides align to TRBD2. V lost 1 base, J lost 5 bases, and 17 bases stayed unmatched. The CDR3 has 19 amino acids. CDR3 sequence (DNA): TGTGCCAGCAGTTTAGGGCTCGGGGGGGGCGGGAGGGGCCACGAGACCCAGTACTTC. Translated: CASSLGLGGGGRGHETQYF.

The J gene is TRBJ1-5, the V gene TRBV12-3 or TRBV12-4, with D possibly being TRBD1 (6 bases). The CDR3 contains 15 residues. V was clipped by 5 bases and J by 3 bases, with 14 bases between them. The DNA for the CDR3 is TGTGCCAGCAGTAAAGGGGGGTCCCTCAATCAGCCCCAGCATTTT. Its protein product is CASSKGGSLNQPQHF.

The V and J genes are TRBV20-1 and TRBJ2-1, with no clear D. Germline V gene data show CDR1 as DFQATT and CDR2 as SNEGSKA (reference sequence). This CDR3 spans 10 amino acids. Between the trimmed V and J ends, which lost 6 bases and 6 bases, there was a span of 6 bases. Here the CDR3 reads CSAGINEQFF. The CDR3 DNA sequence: TGCAGTGCGGGGATCAATGAGCAGTTCTTC.